This T cell receptor (beta chain) was captured by sequencing in a study of radiation and T cells in renal cell carcinoma. Indicated time point: blood 2 weeks post-SBRT. Treatment given: 15 Gy SBRT to primary tumor, nephrectomy 4 weeks later. Serial blood draws occurred at baseline and 2 and 4 weeks post-SBRT. The tumor was a clear cell renal cell carcinoma. Measured with immunoSEQ multiplex PCR; TCRdb has only the in-frame clones, and not every one. The data show 45,000 to 55,000 clones, about 80% seen once. General study results and limits: Pretreatment tumor biopsies were lacking, so baseline clonotypes are unknown.

Remarks on this clone: Its antigen is unknown.

The receptor was derived from a woman aged 70-85 years with renal cell carcinoma. This specimen consisted of blood, obtained from a patient whose treatment included radiotherapy and nephrectomy.

The CDR3 DNA follows: TGTGCCAGTAGTGAAGGACAGGGGGCGAGAGAGCAGTACTTC. Its protein product is CASSEGQGAREQYF. V usage is TRBV19 and J usage is TRBJ2-7; 11 nucleotides agree with TRBD1. This CDR3 has 14 residues. V dropped 5 bases and J dropped 7; count of bases not matched to a gene: 7. CDR1 and CDR2 from the germline V gene are LNHDA and SQIVND (reference sequence). Full variable domain (missing parts from reference TRBV19 and TRBJ2-7): DGGITQSPKYLFRKEGQNVTLSCEQNLNHDAMYWYRQDPGQGLRLIYYSQIVNDFQKGDIAEGYSVSREKKESFPLTVTSAQKNPTAFYLCASSEGQGAREQYFGPGTRLTVT.